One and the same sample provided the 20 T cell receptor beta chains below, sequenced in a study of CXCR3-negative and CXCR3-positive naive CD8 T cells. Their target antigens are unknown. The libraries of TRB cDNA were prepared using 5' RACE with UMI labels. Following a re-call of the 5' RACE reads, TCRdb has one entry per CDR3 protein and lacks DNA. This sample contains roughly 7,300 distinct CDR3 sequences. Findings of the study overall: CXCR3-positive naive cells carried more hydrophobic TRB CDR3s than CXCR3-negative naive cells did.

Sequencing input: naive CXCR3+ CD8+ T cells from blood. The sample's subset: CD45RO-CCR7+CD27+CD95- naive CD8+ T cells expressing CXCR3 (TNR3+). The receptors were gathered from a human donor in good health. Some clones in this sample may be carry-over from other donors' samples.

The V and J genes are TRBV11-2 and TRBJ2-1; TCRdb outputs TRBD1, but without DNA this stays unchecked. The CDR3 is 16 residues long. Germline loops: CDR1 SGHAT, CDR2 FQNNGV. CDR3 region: CASSPPLGGENNEQFF. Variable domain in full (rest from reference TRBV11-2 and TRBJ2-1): EAGVAQSPRYKIIEKRQSVAFWCNPISGHATLYWYQQILGQGPKLLIQFQNNGVVDDSQLPKDRFSAERLKGVDSTLKIQPAKLEDSAVYLCASSPPLGGENNEQFFGPGTRLTVL.

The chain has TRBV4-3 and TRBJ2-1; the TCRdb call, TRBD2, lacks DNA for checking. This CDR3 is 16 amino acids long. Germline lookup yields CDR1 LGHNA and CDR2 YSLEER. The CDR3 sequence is CASSQDLAELRNEQFF.

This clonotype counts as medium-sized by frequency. The CDR3 spells CSVVGTSGRESSYNEQFF. The chain employs TRBV29-1 and TRBJ2-1; the D gene TCRdb calls, TRBD2, cannot be checked with no DNA. Germline V CDR1 and CDR2: SQVTM, ANQGSEA. The CDR3 is made up of 18 amino acids.

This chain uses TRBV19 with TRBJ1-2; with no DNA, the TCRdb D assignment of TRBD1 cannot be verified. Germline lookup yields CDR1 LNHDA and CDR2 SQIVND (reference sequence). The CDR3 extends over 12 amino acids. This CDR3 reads CASSPDSYGYTF.

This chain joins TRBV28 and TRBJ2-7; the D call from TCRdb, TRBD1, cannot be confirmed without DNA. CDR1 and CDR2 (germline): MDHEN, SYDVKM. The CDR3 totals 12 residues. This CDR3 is CASRETDYEQYF.

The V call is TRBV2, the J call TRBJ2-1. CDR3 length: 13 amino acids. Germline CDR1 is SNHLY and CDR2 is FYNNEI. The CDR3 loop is CASSVSNYNEQFF.

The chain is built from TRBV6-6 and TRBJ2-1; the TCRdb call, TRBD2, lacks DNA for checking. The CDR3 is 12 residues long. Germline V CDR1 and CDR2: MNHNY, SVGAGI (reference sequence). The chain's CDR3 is CASGTSPDEQFF.

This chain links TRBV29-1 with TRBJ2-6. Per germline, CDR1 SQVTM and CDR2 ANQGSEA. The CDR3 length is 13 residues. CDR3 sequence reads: CSVERAGANVLTF.

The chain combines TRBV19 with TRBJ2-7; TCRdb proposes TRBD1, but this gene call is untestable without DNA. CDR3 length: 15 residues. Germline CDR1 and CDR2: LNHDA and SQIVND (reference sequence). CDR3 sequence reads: CASSSNRDSGDEQYF.

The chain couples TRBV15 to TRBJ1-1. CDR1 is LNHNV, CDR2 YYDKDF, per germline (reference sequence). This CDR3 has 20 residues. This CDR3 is CATSRDLHGDYKTGSTEAFF.

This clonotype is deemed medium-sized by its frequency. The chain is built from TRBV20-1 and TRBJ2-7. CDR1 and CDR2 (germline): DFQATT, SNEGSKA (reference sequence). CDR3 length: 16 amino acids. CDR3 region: CSARDRTNLGTYEQYF.

The CDR3 loop is CATPGLAGAEGDTQYF. The chain couples TRBV7-3 to TRBJ2-5; no DNA is available, so the TRBD2 call from TCRdb remains unchecked. CDR1 and CDR2 (germline): SGHTA, FQGTGA. The length of the CDR3 is 16 residues.

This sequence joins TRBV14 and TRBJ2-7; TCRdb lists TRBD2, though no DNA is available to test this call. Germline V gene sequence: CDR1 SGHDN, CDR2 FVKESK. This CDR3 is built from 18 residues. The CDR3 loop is CASSQAPWAQAGGHEQYF.

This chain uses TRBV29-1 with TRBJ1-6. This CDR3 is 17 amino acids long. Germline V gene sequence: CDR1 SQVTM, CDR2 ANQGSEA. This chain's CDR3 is CSVEVPHRDSYNSPLHF.

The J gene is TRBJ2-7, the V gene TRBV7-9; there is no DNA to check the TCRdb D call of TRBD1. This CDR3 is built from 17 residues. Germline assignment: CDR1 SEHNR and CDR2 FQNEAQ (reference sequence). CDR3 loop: CASSLPGQGVFSYEQYF. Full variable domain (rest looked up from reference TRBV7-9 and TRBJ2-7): DTGVSQNPRHKITKRGQNVTFRCDPISEHNRLYWYRQTLGQGPEFLTYFQNEAQLEKSRLLSDRFSAERPKGSFSTLEIQRTEQGDSAMYLCASSLPGQGVFSYEQYFGPGTRLTVT.

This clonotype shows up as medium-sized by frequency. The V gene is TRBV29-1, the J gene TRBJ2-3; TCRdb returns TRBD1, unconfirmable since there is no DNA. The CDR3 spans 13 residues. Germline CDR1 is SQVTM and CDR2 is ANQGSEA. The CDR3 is CSVERGETDTQYF.

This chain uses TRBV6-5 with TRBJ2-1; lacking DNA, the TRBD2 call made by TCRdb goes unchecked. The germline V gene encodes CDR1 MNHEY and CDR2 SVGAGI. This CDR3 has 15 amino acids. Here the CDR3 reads CASSDSGVSYNEQFF.

The CDR3 sequence is CSVVSTGRGGTEAFF. The gene calls are TRBV29-1 and TRBJ1-1; TCRdb selects TRBD1, and the lack of DNA leaves this call unchecked. The CDR3 has 15 residues. Germline CDR1 reads SQVTM; CDR2 reads ANQGSEA.

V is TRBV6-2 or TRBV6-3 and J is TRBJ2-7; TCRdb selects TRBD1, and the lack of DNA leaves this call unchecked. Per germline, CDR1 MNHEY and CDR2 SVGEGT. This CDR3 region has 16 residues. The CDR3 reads CASSYSFQGASYEQYF.

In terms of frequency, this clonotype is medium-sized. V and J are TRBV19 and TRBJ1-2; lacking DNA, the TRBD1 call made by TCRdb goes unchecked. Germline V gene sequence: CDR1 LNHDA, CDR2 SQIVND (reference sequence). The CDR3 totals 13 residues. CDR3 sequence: CASTVGPPYGYTF.